This TCR beta chain was captured by sequencing in a study of graft-versus-host responses after intestinal transplantation (dated by TCRdb to about 2021). Background on the whole study: The transplants that recipients received were multivisceral, liver-intestinal, or isolated intestinal. The cohort enrolled under 25 intestinal transplant recipients including one retransplant, and 3 patients lacking pretransplant specimens were excluded. After intestinal transplantation, graft-versus-host and host-versus-graft alloreactive T cell clones in the graft, circulation and bone marrow were tracked using bulk TCR-beta CDR3 sequencing. A peak of at least 4% donor T cells among recipient peripheral blood mononuclear cells was the definition used for donor T cell macrochimerism. Rather than being sequenced by the commercial service, samples from a few later patients were sequenced in-house on an Illumina MiSeq and processed with MiXCR. To identify alloreactive clones, pre-transplant mixed lymphocyte reaction products were sequenced and then compared with unstimulated pre-transplant donor and recipient T cells. Every recipient was given anti-thymocyte globulin induction, followed by 2 to 4 years of maintenance tacrolimus and steroids.

Dithiothreitol, EDTA incubations and collagenase D digestion were used to isolate intraepithelial and lamina propria lymphocytes from graft specimens. Serial intestinal graft biopsy specimens collected up to 600 days after transplant underwent bulk TCR-beta sequencing. Preparation of the library involved the immunoSEQ multiplex PCR assay. For most patients, genomic DNA was subjected to high-throughput TCR-beta CDR3 sequencing by Adaptive Biotechnologies. Turning to the authors' computational methods: TCR sequencing data for some 19 patients were retrieved from Adaptive's ImmunoSEQ software; three other patients were processed with MiXCR and VDJtools. Because the origin of CDR3 nucleotide sequences shared between donor and recipient could not be assigned, those sequences were removed. To be classed as alloreactive, a clone needed at least 2-fold expansion over unstimulated cells and a minimum CFSE-low frequency of 0.002% (template counts) or 0.001% (read counts). A clone was considered mappable if detected in the sequenced pre-transplant spleen, lymph node, or MLR CFSE-low populations of the donor or recipient. The cumulative frequency of alloreactive clones was calculated as a percentage of all sequences, weighted by copy number. TCRdb's version of the immuneACCESS table is confined to in-frame rearrangements and falls short of the full clone set. An unresolved V gene accounts for under half of the shortfall where checked; the remainder is of unknown origin. D and trimming come from the DNA, and the V and J calls and clone size come from that table. This sample comprises nearly 7,500 clones, more than 65% of them detected only once. 20% of the sample rests with the top ten.

Relative to its sample, this clone is large (0.1 to 1%). This clone's antigen is unknown. Base qualities are not at hand, and no much larger clone is one base apart. The full study reports these points: The relatively low number and heterogeneity of intestinal transplant patients limited the conclusions. In the allografts of patients with donor T cell macrochimerism, GvH to HvG T cell clonal ratios were high. Peak levels of circulating GvH clones were associated with declines in HvG clones early after transplant. GvH clones were found in recipient bone marrow, and some of the GvH clones appeared earlier in ileal mucosa or blood, which is consistent with an intestinal mucosal origin.

V loses 6 bases at its end and J loses 3 bases; junction bases beyond the gene matches: 4. Measured from the cysteine to the phenylalanine, the CDR3 is 14 residues long. The CDR3 DNA has 42 bases and is translated from base 1. From a lookup of the germline V gene (reference sequence), CDR1 and CDR2 are SEHNR and FQNEAQ. Rearrangement joined TRBV7-9 to TRBJ1-4; 7 junctional bases match TRBD1. Sequenced here: ileum tissue, sampled around eight months after intestinal transplantation. This receptor was obtained from a human patient who received an intestinal transplant, so some T cells may come from the graft donor. The base sequence is TGTGCCAGCAGTGGAGGGACAGCTAATGAAAAACTGTTTTTT. It codes for CASSGGTANEKLFF.